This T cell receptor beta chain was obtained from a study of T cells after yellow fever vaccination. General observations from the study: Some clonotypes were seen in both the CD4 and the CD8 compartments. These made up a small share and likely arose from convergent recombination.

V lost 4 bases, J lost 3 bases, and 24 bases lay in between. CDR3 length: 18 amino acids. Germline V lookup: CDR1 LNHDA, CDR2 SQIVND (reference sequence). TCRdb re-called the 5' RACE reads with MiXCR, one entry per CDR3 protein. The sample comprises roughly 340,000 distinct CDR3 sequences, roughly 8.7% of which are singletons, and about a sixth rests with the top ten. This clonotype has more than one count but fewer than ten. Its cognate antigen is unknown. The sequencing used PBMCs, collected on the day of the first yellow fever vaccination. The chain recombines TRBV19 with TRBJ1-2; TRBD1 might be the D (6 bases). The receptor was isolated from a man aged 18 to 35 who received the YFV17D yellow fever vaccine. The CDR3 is CASSTTPGRGKNHYGYTF. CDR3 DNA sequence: TGTGCCAGTAGTACGACCCCGGGCAGGGGAAAGAACCACTATGGCTACACCTTC.